A single sample is the source of the 3 T cell receptor beta chains below, sequenced in a study of Ad26.COV2.S vaccination and SARS-CoV-2 variants. Treatment meaning: about 20 received Ad26.COV2.S at low or high dose, single or two shots; about 5 received placebo; per-sample allocation not given. The samples date from day 63 after the first vaccine or placebo injection. Data came from immunoSEQ multiplex PCR; TCRdb stores just in-frame clones and leaves some out. Altogether hundreds of thousands of clones are present, approximately 89% being singletons, with the ten largest covering less than 3.5%. This specimen consisted of peripheral blood, obtained in a trial of Ad26.COV2.S vaccine versus placebo. The receptors shown here come from a person between 18 and 59 years old who received the Ad26.COV2.S COVID-19 vaccine or a placebo.

The rearrangement uses TRBV5-1 and TRBJ2-2; possible D gene TRBD1, 5 bases. This CDR3 has 15 amino acids. Looked up from germline, CDR1 is SGHRS and CDR2 is YFSETQ. Trimming removed 3 bases at V and 0 bases at J, with 9 bases between. CDR3 in DNA: TGCGCCAGCAGCTCCGCGACAGCGAACACCGGGGAGCTGTTTTTT. It is translated as CASSSATANTGELFF.

The J gene is TRBJ2-2, the V gene TRBV6-5, with D perhaps TRBD1 (6 bases). This CDR3 comprises 14 residues. Trimming stripped 6 bases from V and 7 bases from J, with 15 bases between. The germline CDR1 and CDR2 sequences are MNHEY and SVGAGI. CDR3 loop: CASRPTGFVGELFF. The CDR3 coding sequence is TGTGCCAGCAGGCCAACAGGGTTCGTCGGGGAGCTGTTTTTT.

This clone showed up just once. The chain links TRBV30 to TRBJ1-2; the D is unclear. The CDR3 has 11 amino acids. V was clipped by 1 base and J by 4 bases, with 4 bases between them. CDR1 GTSNPN and CDR2 SVGIG come from the germline V gene (reference sequence). CDR3 nucleotides: TGTGCCTGGAGTGAAGGCTATGGCTACACCTTC. As protein: CAWSEGYGYTF. Full variable domain (missing parts from reference TRBV30 and TRBJ1-2): SQTIHQWPATLVQPVGSPLSLECTVEGTSNPNLYWYRQAAGRGLQLLFYSVGIGQISSEVPQNLSASRPQDRQFILSSKKLLLSDSGFYLCAWSEGYGYTFGSGTRLTVV.